These 20 T cell receptor beta chains were sequenced from one sample in a study of blood T cells in healthy people across ages. Combining a sample-barcoded 5' primer with a J-beta primer mix, a second PCR ran for 7 to 11 cycles. Each CDR3 protein gets one entry after TCRdb re-called the 5' RACE reads with MiXCR. There are over a million distinct CDR3 sequences in the sample; approximately 63% occur only once, and 6.7% lies in the top ten. Source material: blood. All receptors derive from a man between 18 and 29 years old in good health.

This chain joins TRBV7-8 and TRBJ1-6, with D perhaps TRBD1 (6 bases). V was clipped by 1 base and J by 11 bases, with 12 bases between them. The CDR3 has 14 residues. Germline values: CDR1 SGHVS, CDR2 FQNEAQ. CDR3 region: CASSLGTAEPPLHF. The CDR3 DNA reads as TGTGCCAGCAGCTTAGGGACAGCCGAACCACCCCTCCACTTT.

The rearrangement joins TRBV12-3 or TRBV12-4 to TRBJ2-7; a weak D match, TRBD2 (5 bases). The CDR3 totals 14 residues. Between the trimmed V and J ends, which lost 5 bases and 0 bases, there was a span of 11 bases. The CDR3, as DNA: TGTGCCAGCAGTAGGACTTCCAGCTCCTACGAGCAGTACTTC. Its translation is CASSRTSSSYEQYF.

V is TRBV20-1 and J is TRBJ2-1, with D possibly TRBD1 on 6 matching bases. The CDR3 sequence is 14 residues long. Trimming left V 5 bases short and J 13 bases short, with 24 bases between. Per germline, CDR1 DFQATT and CDR2 SNEGSKA (reference sequence). The CDR3 nucleotides read TGCAGTGCTTGGGGGCACGACGGTGGGGGTGAACAGTTCTTC. Encoded protein: CSAWGHDGGGEQFF.

This chain uses TRBV6-5 with TRBJ2-7, with 11 bases that match TRBD1. Germline V gene lookup returns CDR1 MNHEY and CDR2 SVGAGI. Trimming took 6 bases from V and 7 from J; bases not matched to a gene: 11. The length of the CDR3 is 15 residues. CDR3 loop: CASSPGQGVGVEQYF. The CDR3 DNA reads TGTGCCAGCAGCCCGGGACAGGGGGTAGGTGTAGAGCAGTACTTC.

V gene TRBV6-5 combines with J gene TRBJ2-5; D unclear. Germline V gives CDR1 MNHEY, CDR2 SVGAGI. The V end lost 2 bases, the J end lost 11 bases, and 12 bases lay between the germline ends. The CDR3 spans 12 residues. The CDR3 here is CASSYRPPGQYF. The CDR3 nucleotides read TGTGCCAGCAGTTACCGCCCCCCCGGGCAGTACTTC.

This clonotype was seen a handful of times. The genes are TRBV27 and TRBJ2-7; D gene unclear. Trimming took 2 bases from V and 2 from J, leaving 10 bases between them. Looked up from germline, CDR1 is MNHEY and CDR2 is SMNVEV (reference sequence). This CDR3 has 14 amino acids. CDR3 in DNA: TGTGCCAGCAGTTTAGGGCTGAATCCCTACGAGCAGTACTTC. As protein: CASSLGLNPYEQYF.

The V gene is TRBV7-2, the J gene TRBJ2-5, with a weak D call TRBD2 (6 bases). Between the trimmed V and J ends, which lost 1 base and 1 base, there was a span of 13 bases. Germline CDR1 reads SGHTA; CDR2 reads FQGNSA. The CDR3 is 16 residues long. Written as DNA, the CDR3 is TGTGCCAGCAGCTTAGGTCCCGGCGGGACCCAAGAGACCCAGTACTTC. This codes for CASSLGPGGTQETQYF.

The gene calls are TRBV6-1 and TRBJ1-1; D remains unclear. The germline V gene encodes CDR1 MNHNS and CDR2 SASEGT. The CDR3 extends over 11 amino acids. V was cut by 10 bases and J by 4 bases, with 10 bases left in between. The CDR3 coding sequence is TGTGCCACCCATTCGGTCACTGAAGCTTTCTTT. Its protein is CATHSVTEAFF.

This clonotype came up a few times. This chain's CDR3 is CASSGQNVQETQYF. The CDR3 nucleotides read TGCGCCAGCTCGGGACAGAACGTTCAAGAGACCCAGTACTTC. V usage is TRBV10-2 and J usage is TRBJ2-5, with 7 nucleotides matching TRBD1. V was pared by 8 bases and J by 2 bases, with 8 bases of the junction left unmatched. Germline V lookup: CDR1 WSHSY, CDR2 SAAADI. The CDR3 loop spans 14 amino acids.

The J gene is TRBJ2-5, the V gene TRBV6-6, with unresolved D. Trimming removed 2 bases at V and 4 bases at J, with 11 bases between. The CDR3 loop spans 14 amino acids. Germline V gives CDR1 MNHNY, CDR2 SVGAGI (reference sequence). The CDR3 nucleotides are TGTGCCAGCAGTTACAGCTTCAGAGTAGAGACCCAGTACTTC. Protein product: CASSYSFRVETQYF.

This chain uses TRBV20-1 with TRBJ2-3, with 12 bases lining up with TRBD2. The CDR3 sequence is 13 residues long. Looked up from germline, CDR1 is DFQATT and CDR2 is SNEGSKA (reference sequence). The junction had 4 bases not matched to a gene; V was cut back by 2 bases and J by 10 bases. The CDR3 sequence: CSARRLAGESQYF. The CDR3 DNA is TGCAGTGCTAGACGACTAGCGGGAGAGTCGCAGTATTTT.

The chain uses TRBV6-1 and TRBJ1-2; D uncertain. The V end lost 2 bases, the J end lost 0 bases, and 7 bases lay between the germline ends. The CDR3 is 14 residues long. The germline V gene has CDR1 MNHNS and CDR2 SASEGT. The CDR3 reads CASSESASNYGYTF. DNA for the CDR3: TGTGCCAGCAGTGAAAGCGCCTCTAACTATGGCTACACCTTC.

The J gene is TRBJ2-7, the V gene TRBV11-2; 10 positions match TRBD2. The CDR3 loop spans 16 amino acids. The V gene end was trimmed by 3 bases and the J gene end by 1 base; junction bases not matched to a gene: 6. Germline lookup yields CDR1 SGHAT and CDR2 FQNNGV. The DNA for the CDR3 is TGTGCCAGCAGCTTTAGAGCGGGAGGGAGTTCCTACGAGCAGTACTTC. Amino acids: CASSFRAGGSSYEQYF.

The chain recombines TRBV10-3 with TRBJ2-2; 8 bases are a match to TRBD1. V dropped 7 bases and J dropped 2; count of bases not matched to a gene: 6. Germline V gene sequence: CDR1 ENHRY, CDR2 SYGVKD. The CDR3 extends over 15 amino acids. CDR3 residues: CAIIGDRTNTGELFF. CDR3 DNA: TGTGCCATCATTGGGGACAGGACAAACACCGGGGAGCTGTTTTTT.

The rearrangement links TRBV2 to TRBJ2-1; possible D gene TRBD2, 6 bases. This CDR3 has 16 residues. V gave up 6 bases and J gave up 3 bases, with 18 bases separating them. CDR1 and CDR2 from the germline V gene are SNHLY and FYNNEI. The CDR3: CASSPRVEGVYNEQFF. The CDR3 coding sequence is TGTGCCAGCAGCCCCAGGGTGGAGGGAGTCTACAATGAGCAGTTCTTC. The variable domain in full, completed from reference TRBV2 and TRBJ2-1, reads EPEVTQTPSHQVTQMGQEVILRCVPISNHLYFYWYRQILGQKVEFLVSFYNNEISEKSEIFDDQFSVERPDGSNFTLKIRSTKLEDSAMYFCASSPRVEGVYNEQFFGPGTRLTVL.

This chain joins TRBV20-1 and TRBJ1-6; tentatively, D is TRBD1 (6 bases). The CDR3 length is 14 residues. In germline, CDR1 is DFQATT, CDR2 SNEGSKA (reference sequence). Trimming left V 1 base short and J 2 bases short, with 6 bases between. As DNA, the CDR3 is TGCAGTGCTAGAGGGACAGCCTATAATTCACCCCTCCACTTT. Translation: CSARGTAYNSPLHF.

The rearrangement joins TRBV5-1 to TRBJ2-3; 7 bases are a match to TRBD1. Trimming at V came to 0 bases and at J to 1 base, leaving 8 bases not matched to a gene. This CDR3 region has 17 residues. Germline loops: CDR1 SGHRS, CDR2 YFSETQ. CDR3 region: CASSLAQTGTGTDTQYF. The CDR3 DNA is TGCGCCAGCAGCTTGGCCCAGACAGGGACAGGCACAGATACGCAGTATTTT.

The rearrangement joins TRBV7-9 to TRBJ1-4; perhaps TRBD1 as D (5 bases). This CDR3 region has 14 residues. Germline assignment: CDR1 SEHNR and CDR2 FQNEAQ (reference sequence). Trimming stripped 5 bases from V and 6 bases from J, with 13 bases between. The CDR3 loop is CASSPRDVDEKLFF. The CDR3, as DNA: TGTGCCAGCAGCCCCAGGGACGTTGATGAAAAACTGTTTTTT.

This clonotype appeared a few times. The chain employs TRBV29-1 and TRBJ2-2, with D uncertain. Germline V CDR1 and CDR2: SQVTM, ANQGSEA. V shed 0 bases and J shed 7 bases, with 6 bases lying between them. The CDR3 covers 12 residues. CDR3 in DNA: TGCAGCGTTGAAGATTCCGGCGGGGAGCTGTTTTTT. Translated, it gives CSVEDSGGELFF.

The chain joins TRBV2 to TRBJ2-7; the match to TRBD1 covers 7 bases. The J call may be mistaken, given a closer DNA end match to TRBJ2-5. The CDR3 consists of 13 residues. Germline CDR1 SNHLY, CDR2 FYNNEI. CDR3 DNA: TGTGCCAGCTTACGACAGGGTGGGGAGACCCAGTACTTC. As protein: CASLRQGGETQYF.